This TCR beta chain was recorded in a study of glioma-infiltrating T cells. Notes on the study in general: Above-expected tissue-blood divergence occurred in all gliomas, most in low-grade ones. CDR3 overlap between tissue and blood was very small.

The iRepertoire nested amplicon-rescue multiplex PCR amplified TCR alpha and beta CDR3s from RNA. Tissue mRNA or PBMC total RNA, about 90-450 ng, went into one-step reverse transcription and amplification. MiXCR, run by TCRdb on the multiplex PCR reads, gives a single entry per CDR3 protein. In the table there are about 140,000 distinct CDR3 sequences, about 39% of which are singletons. A word on this clonotype: Its antigen is unknown.

From germline, CDR1 is DFQATT and CDR2 SNEGSKA (reference sequence). This CDR3 is 16 amino acids long. V trimming: 4 bases; J trimming: 2 bases; junction bases outside the gene matches: 12. The chain uses TRBV20-1 and TRBJ2-3, with TRBD1 matching 7 bases. The sequencing input was glioma tissue, nonneoplastic brain tissue, or PBMCs (not recorded which). The sequence was collected from a human donor with low-grade glioma or glioblastoma, undergoing nonglioma brain surgery, or in good health (not recorded which). The CDR3 spells CSATHYRDSDTDTQYF. The CDR3 coding sequence is TGCAGTGCTACACACTACCGGGACAGCGACACAGATACGCAGTATTTT.